This TCR beta chain is from a study of blood T cell repertoires in COVID-19. About the study: Specimens from acute and convalescent COVID-19 originated in the United States, Italy and Spain.

The germline V gene encodes CDR1 SGHNT and CDR2 YENEEA. The junction had 12 bases not matched to a gene; V was cut back by 1 base and J by 5 bases. The CDR3 covers 17 residues. Repertoires were generated with immunoSEQ multiplex PCR, while TCRdb's copy carries only in-frame clones and drops some. The sample consists of 410,000 or so clones, approximately 91% of them appearing once. The sample was peripheral blood. The sequence was obtained from a woman aged 40-49 years with COVID-19, enrolled during active disease. The chain carries TRBV11-3 and TRBJ2-7; TRBD1 aligns across 9 bases. CDR3 nucleotides: TGTGCCAGCAGCTTAGGGGAGACCGGGACAGGGACGGACGAGCAGTACTTC. Protein: CASSLGETGTGTDEQYF.